This TCR beta chain was sequenced in a study of technical replicates of blood from a few donors. The V and J ends lost 1 base and 2 bases respectively, with 6 bases between them. This CDR3 is built from 14 residues. The germline V gene encodes CDR1 LNHNV and CDR2 YYDKDF (reference sequence). Assay: immunoSEQ multiplex PCR; the TCRdb copy retains only in-frame clones and omits some. Of 75,000 to 95,000 clones listed, about 89% are singletons. The specimen was T cells isolated from PBMCs. The sequence derives from a human donor in good health. The rearrangement links TRBV15 to TRBJ1-3, with D tentatively TRBD1 (6 bases). This chain's CDR3 is CATSRAGAGNTIYF. CDR3 bases: TGTGCCACCAGCAGAGCAGGGGCTGGAAACACCATATATTTT. Supplemented by reference TRBV15 and TRBJ1-3, the full variable domain reads DAMVIQNPRYQVTQFGKPVTLSCSQTLNHNVMYWYQQKSSQAPKLLFHYYDKDFNNEADTPDNFQSRRPNTSFCFLDIRSPGLGDTAMYLCATSRAGAGNTIYFGEGSWLTVV.